The 27 T cell receptor beta chains listed next were all sequenced from one sample in a study of T cell changes during pregnancy in multiple sclerosis. Measured with immunoSEQ multiplex PCR; TCRdb has only the in-frame clones, and not every one. The sample contains over 100,000 clones, roughly 92% of which appear only once. This sample comprised peripheral blood, obtained in the third trimester of pregnancy. The source is a female donor with multiple sclerosis, enrolled in a pregnancy study.

V usage is TRBV11-2 and J usage is TRBJ1-5; the D gene is possibly TRBD1 (5 bases). The germline gives CDR1 SGHAT, CDR2 FQNNGV. The length of the CDR3 is 15 residues. Trimming removed 1 base at V and 4 bases at J, with 11 bases between. This CDR3 reads CASSLGFGGNQPQHF. For the CDR3, the DNA is TGTGCCAGCAGCTTAGGTTTCGGGGGAAATCAGCCCCAGCATTTT.

The chain employs TRBV2 and TRBJ1-1, with D perhaps TRBD1 (6 bases). The CDR3 extends over 11 amino acids. The germline CDR1 and CDR2 sequences are SNHLY and FYNNEI. The V gene lost 6 bases and the J gene lost 8 bases, with 10 bases spanning the gap. CDR3 sequence reads: CASSKDREAFF. DNA of the CDR3: TGTGCCAGCAGCAAAGACAGGGAAGCTTTCTTT.

The chain uses TRBV6-5 and TRBJ2-1; TRBD1 is a possible D gene (5 bases). The length of the CDR3 is 16 residues. The ends were cut back, 2 bases at V and 1 base at J, with 12 bases in the middle. The germline CDR1 and CDR2 sequences are MNHEY and SVGAGI. The CDR3 loop reads CASSYAWQGSYNEQFF. The DNA for the CDR3 is TGTGCCAGCAGTTACGCGTGGCAGGGTTCCTACAATGAGCAGTTCTTC.

The gene calls are TRBV6-6 and TRBJ1-1; no clear D. The V gene lost 5 bases and the J gene lost 6 bases, with 19 bases spanning the gap. Per the germline V gene, CDR1 is MNHNY and CDR2 is SVGAGI (reference sequence). The CDR3 loop spans 15 amino acids. The CDR3 coding sequence is TGTGCCAGCAGTCGGCCAATCGACCCAGCGGCTGAAGCTTTCTTT. Translation gives CASSRPIDPAAEAFF.

J is TRBJ2-2 and V is TRBV7-8; 7 bases match TRBD2. The V and J ends lost 9 bases and 5 bases, in that order; junction bases with no gene match: 3. The V gene's germline CDR1 is SGHVS and CDR2 FQNEAQ. This CDR3 has 12 amino acids. In DNA, the CDR3 is TGTGCCAGTGGGGGGGGAACCGGGGAGCTGTTTTTT. It translates to CASGGGTGELFF. The whole variable domain, filled in from reference TRBV7-8 and TRBJ2-2, reads GAGVSQSPRYKVAKRGQDVALRCDPISGHVSLFWYQQALGQGPEFLTYFQNEAQLDKSGLPSDRFFAERPEGSVSTLKIQRTQQEDSAVYLCASGGGTGELFFGEGSRLTVL.

The chain carries TRBV6-5 and TRBJ2-1; a possible D gene is TRBD1 (6 bases). The CDR3 runs to 13 residues. V was clipped by 5 bases and J by 4 bases, with 9 bases between them. The germline CDR1 and CDR2 sequences are MNHEY and SVGAGI. CDR3 nucleotides: TGTGCCAGCAGTCGGACAGAGTACAATGAGCAGTTCTTC. This encodes CASSRTEYNEQFF.

This sequence joins TRBV5-1 and TRBJ2-7, with D maybe TRBD1 (6 bases). The CDR3 covers 13 residues. From germline, CDR1 is SGHRS and CDR2 YFSETQ. V lost 3 bases and J lost 3, with 10 bases in between. CDR3: CASSSTGNYEQYF. The CDR3 coding sequence is TGCGCCAGCAGCTCGACAGGAAACTACGAGCAGTACTTC.

The chain couples TRBV7-3 to TRBJ1-2; D possibly corresponds to TRBD1 (5 bases). V lost 2 bases and J 3 bases, leaving 16 bases between the germline ends. This CDR3 is 16 amino acids long. Germline values: CDR1 SGHTA, CDR2 FQGTGA. The CDR3 sequence: CASSLGRRWGDYGYTF. The CDR3 region has the DNA TGTGCCAGCAGCTTAGGCAGGCGGTGGGGGGACTATGGCTACACCTTC.

Turning to this clone: The junction departs from the called germline gene at one end, perhaps through a read error. The rearrangement uses TRBV7-6 and TRBJ1-1; D is unresolved. Germline V gene lookup returns CDR1 SGHVS and CDR2 FNYEAQ. The CDR3 contains 14 residues. The CDR3 DNA follows: TGTGCCAGCAGCACTCAACCGACGTCTCCTCAGCGGATCTTT. Translated: CASSTQPTSPQRIF.

The genes are TRBV7-3 and TRBJ1-1; a weak D match, TRBD1 (6 bases). The CDR3 covers 16 residues. The V gene lost 1 base and the J gene lost 4 bases, with 16 bases spanning the gap. CDR1 and CDR2 from the germline V gene are SGHTA and FQGTGA. In nucleotides, the CDR3 is TGTGCCAGCAGCTTAAGGGGAACAGGGATAGCCACTGAAGCTTTCTTT. Translation gives CASSLRGTGIATEAFF.

The gene calls are TRBV19 and TRBJ1-1, with D possibly matching TRBD1 (6 bases). The CDR3 has 13 amino acids. V lost 4 bases and J lost 2, with 8 bases in between. Germline loops: CDR1 LNHDA, CDR2 SQIVND (reference sequence). The CDR3 nucleotides read TGTGCCAGTAGTAAGGGACACAACACTGAAGCTTTCTTT. It translates to CASSKGHNTEAFF.

The genes are TRBV7-6 and TRBJ2-3; D gene unclear. Trimming took 5 bases from V and 5 from J, leaving 5 bases between them. CDR3 length: 11 residues. In germline, CDR1 is SGHVS, CDR2 FNYEAQ. The CDR3 DNA sequence: TGTGCCAGCAGCCGAGGAGATACGCAGTATTTT. This encodes CASSRGDTQYF.

The J gene is TRBJ1-1, the V gene TRBV29-1, with a weak D call TRBD1 (6 bases). This CDR3 spans 15 amino acids. V dropped 6 bases and J dropped 4 bases, with 21 bases sitting between them. Germline CDR1 reads SQVTM; CDR2 reads ANQGSEA. The CDR3 protein is CSVAKSGTSGTEAFF. Written as DNA, the CDR3 is TGCAGCGTCGCTAAATCCGGGACAAGTGGCACTGAAGCTTTCTTT.

V gene TRBV5-6 combines with J gene TRBJ1-2; a weak D match, TRBD1 (6 bases). CDR3 length: 14 residues. Between the trimmed V and J ends, which lost 0 bases and 8 bases, there was a span of 14 bases. CDR1 SGHDT and CDR2 YYEEEE come from the germline V gene. In DNA, the CDR3 is TGTGCCAGCAGCTTGGATCAGGGGCTAAGGGGCTACACCTTC. Residues: CASSLDQGLRGYTF.

This rearrangement joins TRBV10-1 to TRBJ2-7, with a possible D match to TRBD2 (5 bases). Germline CDR1 reads WNHNN; CDR2 reads SYGVQD (reference sequence). Trimming stripped 0 bases from V and 0 bases from J, with 9 bases between. CDR3 length: 15 amino acids. CDR3 protein: CASSESGDRSYEQYF. The CDR3 nucleotides read TGCGCCAGCAGTGAGTCCGGGGATCGCTCCTACGAGCAGTACTTC.

This clone was detected only a few times. The chain is built from TRBV25-1 and TRBJ1-2, with 10 bases matching TRBD1. CDR3 size: 14 residues. CDR1 is MGHDK and CDR2 is SYGVNS in the germline V gene. The V segment lost 3 bases and the J segment 3 bases; nucleotides outside the gene matches: 1. The chain's CDR3 is CASSETGGDYGYTF. CDR3 sequence (DNA): TGTGCCAGCAGTGAGACAGGGGGCGACTATGGCTACACCTTC.

The gene calls are TRBV21-1 and TRBJ1-6; the table gives TRBD1 as D, unverified against the DNA. TRBV21-1 has pseudogene status. The CDR3 totals 20 residues. The DNA of the CDR3 is TGTGCCAGCAGCAAAGTGGGGGGACAGGGGGAAACCATTAGGAATTCACCCCTCCACTTT. This translates into CASSKVGGQGETIRNSPLHF.

This clone has only one observation. V and J are TRBV9 and TRBJ2-7; the match to TRBD2 covers 12 bases. Looked up from germline, CDR1 is SGDLS and CDR2 is YYNGEE. The CDR3 sequence is 18 residues long. Trimming cost V 0 bases and J 4 bases; bases outside gene matches: 11. CDR3 amino acids: CASSVDPSGGVKGYEQYF. CDR3 sequence (DNA): TGTGCCAGCAGCGTAGACCCTAGCGGGGGGGTAAAAGGTTACGAGCAGTACTTC.

This chain links TRBV2 with TRBJ1-4; D unresolved. Trimming removed 2 bases from V and 8 bases from J, with 12 bases in between. The germline V gene encodes CDR1 SNHLY and CDR2 FYNNEI. The CDR3 loop spans 14 amino acids. The CDR3 DNA is TGTGCCAGCAGTGAACGGGTCATTCGGGAAAAACTGTTTTTT. It is translated as CASSERVIREKLFF.

This clone has a single count. The rearrangement uses TRBV11-2 and TRBJ1-6; the D gene is possibly TRBD1 (5 bases). V was clipped by 1 base and J by 3 bases, with 7 bases between them. CDR1 and CDR2 from the germline V gene are SGHAT and FQNNGV. CDR3 size: 15 residues. The CDR3 is CASSLGGGYNSPLHF. For the CDR3, the DNA is TGTGCCAGCAGCTTAGGGGGGGGCTATAATTCACCCCTCCACTTT.

J is TRBJ1-2 and V is TRBV29-1, with 9 bases aligning to TRBD1. CDR1 SQVTM and CDR2 ANQGSEA come from the germline V gene. The CDR3 sequence is 13 residues long. After removal of 7 bases from V and 8 bases from J, the junction contained 11 bases not matched to a gene. CDR3 sequence: CSARSQGAGGYTF. The CDR3 DNA sequence: TGCAGCGCCCGGTCACAGGGGGCAGGCGGCTACACCTTC. Supplemented by reference TRBV29-1 and TRBJ1-2, the full variable domain reads SAVISQKPSRDICQRGTSLTIQCQVDSQVTMMFWYRQQPGQSLTLIATANQGSEATYESGFVIDKFPISRPNLTFSTLTVSNMSPEDSSIYLCSARSQGAGGYTFGSGTRLTVV.

The chain combines TRBV10-3 with TRBJ1-2; no clear D. Germline V gene lookup returns CDR1 ENHRY and CDR2 SYGVKD. V shed 3 bases and J shed 0 bases, with 8 bases lying between them. The CDR3 is made up of 14 amino acids. The CDR3 DNA reads as TGTGCCATCAGTGAAGCTGGAGCTAACTATGGCTACACCTTC. Its translation: CAISEAGANYGYTF.

This rearrangement joins TRBV5-1 to TRBJ2-1; 11 bases line up with TRBD2. Germline values: CDR1 SGHRS, CDR2 YFSETQ. Trimming took 3 bases from V and 0 from J; bases not matched to a gene: 5. There are 17 residues in the CDR3. The CDR3 DNA reads TGCGCCAGCAGCTCCCAGACTAGCGGGATCTCCTACAATGAGCAGTTCTTC. It encodes CASSSQTSGISYNEQFF.

V is TRBV5-1 and J is TRBJ1-1; TRBD1 aligns across 7 bases. The CDR3 runs 15 residues. After removal of 3 bases from V and 3 bases from J, the junction contained 8 bases not matched to a gene. Germline V gives CDR1 SGHRS, CDR2 YFSETQ. The CDR3 spells CASSSVQGLYTEAFF. In nucleotides, the CDR3 is TGCGCCAGCAGCTCCGTACAGGGGCTGTACACTGAAGCTTTCTTT.

In this sample, this clone turned up once. The V and J genes are TRBV4-2 and TRBJ1-1; 10 positions agree with TRBD1. Unmatched junction bases numbered 10, after V lost 4 bases and J lost 5 bases. In germline, CDR1 is LGHNA, CDR2 YNFKEQ. The CDR3 has 16 residues. The CDR3 reads CASSPPVRQGATEAFF. As DNA, the CDR3 is TGTGCCAGCAGCCCCCCCGTGAGACAGGGGGCGACTGAAGCTTTCTTT.

This clone appeared once. The chain combines TRBV6-5 with TRBJ2-1; 9 nucleotides line up with TRBD2. V gave up 5 bases and J gave up 7 bases; unmatched junction bases: 9. Germline CDR1 and CDR2: MNHEY and SVGAGI. The CDR3 loop spans 15 amino acids. CDR3 nucleotides: TGTGCCAGCAGTACTCGCGCGGGAGGGCGAAATGAGCAGTTCTTC. This sequence encodes CASSTRAGGRNEQFF.

This chain links TRBV5-4 with TRBJ1-1; the match to TRBD1 covers 7 bases. This CDR3 has 15 amino acids. Germline V gene data show CDR1 as SGHNT and CDR2 as YYREEE (reference sequence). V was clipped by 1 base and J by 11 bases; unmatched bases: 14. CDR3 loop: CASSLKDQGVVRAFF. The CDR3 region has the DNA TGTGCCAGCAGCTTGAAGGATCAGGGGGTTGTGAGGGCTTTCTTT.